The T cell receptor beta chain described here comes from a study of cytomegalovirus exposure and HLA in healthy donors. Whole-study context: It was reported in a later analysis that the same platform had been used for the 90 to 150 validation repertoires as for the 666 first-cohort repertoires.

Germline CDR1 reads KGHSH; CDR2 reads LQKENI. This CDR3 is 14 amino acids long. Trimming took off 6 bases at V and 0 bases at J, with 11 bases between the two ends. Study-level results: Reports credit the classifier with highly specific, highly sensitive diagnosis of cytomegalovirus status. Subsequent analysis revealed that first-cohort TCR clusters tended to co-occur in the 120 validation repertoires. The study flagged around 160 TCR beta chains as cytomegalovirus-associated.

As concerns this clone: Antigen specificity is unknown.

TCRdb's table, derived via immunoSEQ multiplex PCR, lists solely in-frame clones and lacks some. The repertoire holds 75,000 to 95,000 clones, with approximately 96% as singletons. The TCR sequence derives from a man between 18 and 29 years old in good health and CMV-seronegative. This chain links TRBV18 with TRBJ1-1, with D perhaps matching TRBD1 (6 bases). The sequenced sample consisted of PBMCs. The chain's CDR3 is CASSVRGMNTEAFF. In DNA, the CDR3 is TGTGCCAGCTCGGTGAGGGGGATGAACACTGAAGCTTTCTTT.